This TCR beta chain was recovered during a study of T cell responses to AZD1222 COVID-19 vaccine. CDR3 length: 16 amino acids. The J segment lost 4 bases and the V segment lost 2 bases, leaving 5 bases of the junction unmatched. Looked up from germline, CDR1 is LGHNA and CDR2 is YNFKEQ. The data were produced by immunoSEQ multiplex PCR, yet TCRdb's version contains in-frame clones alone and is incomplete. The sample consists of 100,000 to 130,000 clones, roughly 90% of them appearing once. The chain links TRBV4-2 to TRBJ2-3, with 11 bases matching TRBD2. The sample here was peripheral blood, taken 28 days after the second AZD1222 dose. This sequence originates from an adult who received the AZD1222 COVID-19 vaccine. The CDR3 nucleotides read TGTGCCAGCAGCCAACTCACTAGCGGGAGTTCAGATACGCAGTATTTT. It translates to CASSQLTSGSSDTQYF.